Listed here are 29 T cell receptor beta chains from one sample, sequenced in a study of glioma-infiltrating T cells after dendritic cell vaccination. Time point reported: after dendritic cell vaccination, including at tumor progression/relapse. Assay: immunoSEQ multiplex PCR; the TCRdb copy retains only in-frame clones and omits some. Here the sample spans 75,000 to 95,000 clones, 70% to 90% being singletons. The sample in question was blood, obtained after dendritic cell vaccination. These receptors originate from a human donor with glioblastoma.

The gene calls are TRBV19 and TRBJ1-2; tentative D call: TRBD1 (5 bases). The CDR3 spans 13 residues. V lost 3 bases, J lost 4 bases, and 9 bases lay in between. Germline V gene lookup returns CDR1 LNHDA and CDR2 SQIVND (reference sequence). The CDR3 region is CASSMQGTYGYTF. The CDR3 DNA sequence: TGTGCCAGTAGTATGCAGGGTACCTATGGCTACACCTTC.

The gene calls are TRBV7-2 and TRBJ2-1; 11 bases fit TRBD2. The CDR3 loop spans 15 amino acids. Trimming cost V 4 bases and J 8 bases; bases outside gene matches: 7. From germline, CDR1 is SGHTA and CDR2 FQGNSA. The DNA for the CDR3 is TGTGCCAGCAGCTCAACTAGCGGGAGAGGGTATGAGCAGTTCTTC. It translates to CASSSTSGRGYEQFF.

The rearrangement uses TRBV19 and TRBJ1-4; D is unclear. The CDR3 runs 16 residues. Trimming cost V 3 bases and J 2 bases, with 13 bases left between them. CDR1 LNHDA and CDR2 SQIVND come from the germline V gene (reference sequence). The CDR3 sequence: CASSISGVATNEKLFF. The CDR3 DNA reads TGTGCCAGTAGTATCTCCGGCGTAGCGACTAATGAAAAACTGTTTTTT.

The rearrangement links TRBV5-5 to TRBJ1-2, with D possibly matching TRBD1 (5 bases). The ends were cut back, 0 bases at V and 0 bases at J, with 9 bases in the middle. Germline-derived CDR1 and CDR2 are SGHKS and YYEKEE (reference sequence). CDR3 length: 15 residues. CDR3 in amino acids: CASSLAVTANYGYTF. CDR3 DNA: TGTGCCAGCAGCTTGGCGGTGACAGCTAACTATGGCTACACCTTC.

The CDR3 coding sequence is TGTGCCAGCAGCAGATTAGCGGGTACTAGCACAGATACGCAGTATTTT. This sequence encodes CASSRLAGTSTDTQYF. The chain couples TRBV11-2 to TRBJ2-3; 7 bases are shared with TRBD2. Unmatched junction bases numbered 8, after V lost 5 bases and J lost 0 bases. The germline V gene has CDR1 SGHAT and CDR2 FQNNGV. CDR3 length equals 16 residues.

The chain uses TRBV2 and TRBJ1-2; tentative D call: TRBD1 (6 bases). V dropped 3 bases and J dropped 1 base, with 12 bases sitting between them. Germline V CDR1 and CDR2: SNHLY, FYNNEI. This CDR3 has 15 amino acids. CDR3 in amino acids: CASSDRGTGNYGYTF. Here the CDR3 DNA reads TGTGCCAGCAGTGACAGGGGAACGGGTAACTATGGCTACACCTTC.

In its sample, this clone was seen a few times. The chain uses TRBV5-4 and TRBJ1-2, with 8 bases fitting TRBD1. The CDR3 runs 14 residues. Germline values: CDR1 SGHNT, CDR2 YYREEE (reference sequence). V lost 4 bases, J lost 4 bases, and 6 bases stayed unmatched. This CDR3 is CASSPDRGPYGYTF. The CDR3 coding sequence is TGTGCCAGCAGCCCTGACAGGGGCCCCTATGGCTACACCTTC.

The chain joins TRBV27 to TRBJ2-3; no firm D call. With 5 bases removed from V and 6 bases from J, the gap between germline ends came to 9 bases. Per germline, CDR1 MNHEY and CDR2 SMNVEV (reference sequence). The CDR3 extends over 12 amino acids. The CDR3 bases are TGTGCCAGCAGTCCTCGGTGGGATACGCAGTATTTT. This sequence encodes CASSPRWDTQYF.

V usage is TRBV9 and J usage is TRBJ2-1; D possibly corresponds to TRBD1 (5 bases). The V gene lost 4 bases and the J gene lost 4 bases, with 9 bases spanning the gap. CDR1 and CDR2 from the germline V gene are SGDLS and YYNGEE. This CDR3 region has 13 residues. The CDR3 loop is CASSQTAYNEQFF. The CDR3 bases are TGTGCCAGCAGCCAGACAGCATACAATGAGCAGTTCTTC.

This chain links TRBV5-1 with TRBJ2-7; the match to TRBD2 covers 14 bases. The CDR3 runs 18 residues. The V gene end was trimmed by 3 bases and the J gene end by 4 bases; junction bases not matched to a gene: 12. CDR1 and CDR2 from the germline V gene are SGHRS and YFSETQ. The CDR3 region is CASSSSTSGGATGYEQYF. For the CDR3, the DNA is TGCGCCAGCAGCTCGTCGACTAGCGGGGGGGCCACTGGGTACGAGCAGTACTTC.

The sample holds one count of this clone. CDR3: CASSAWGQGVTNEKLFF. CDR3 DNA: TGTGCCAGCAGCGCCTGGGGACAGGGGGTCACTAATGAAAAACTGTTTTTT. The rearrangement links TRBV7-9 to TRBJ1-4; 11 bases are shared with TRBD1. The ends lost 5 bases at V and 2 bases at J; junction bases unmatched: 7. Germline CDR1 reads SEHNR; CDR2 reads FQNEAQ (reference sequence). CDR3 length: 17 residues.

This chain links TRBV11-3 with TRBJ2-2, with TRBD1 identical over 8 bases. Per the germline V gene, CDR1 is SGHNT and CDR2 is YENEEA. The CDR3 is 17 amino acids. The J segment lost 4 bases and the V segment lost 5 bases, leaving 12 bases of the junction unmatched. In DNA form, the CDR3 reads TGTGCCAGCAGCCCCAGGACAGGGCGGAAGAGCACCGGGGAGCTGTTTTTT. It encodes CASSPRTGRKSTGELFF.

J is TRBJ2-2 and V is TRBV6-1, with 8 nucleotides matching TRBD1. The CDR3 sequence is 15 residues long. Germline V gene data show CDR1 as MNHNS and CDR2 as SASEGT. With V trimmed by 5 bases and J by 1 base, 3 bases remained unmatched. As DNA, the CDR3 is TGTGCCAGCAGTCCCGGGACAGGGAACACCGGGGAGCTGTTTTTT. Protein: CASSPGTGNTGELFF.

CDR3 sequence: CASSPQGLSGNPNQPQHF. In DNA form, the CDR3 reads TGTGCCAGTTCCCCCCAGGGTCTTTCGGGCAATCCCAATCAGCCCCAGCATTTT. The genes are TRBV19 and TRBJ1-5, with D perhaps TRBD1 (5 bases). The CDR3 spans 18 residues. CDR1 is LNHDA, CDR2 SQIVND, per germline (reference sequence). V was pared by 8 bases and J by 3 bases, with 26 bases between.

This clone has just a few counts. The V call is TRBV19, the J call TRBJ2-5; D remains ambiguous. V lost 3 bases and J 1 base, leaving 21 bases between the germline ends. This CDR3 has 18 residues. Looked up from germline, CDR1 is LNHDA and CDR2 is SQIVND (reference sequence). CDR3 region: CASSIYGSSGTSQETQYF. The CDR3 DNA reads TGTGCCAGTAGTATTTACGGTAGTTCTGGTACCTCCCAAGAGACCCAGTACTTC.

In this sample, this clone turned up a few times. V gene TRBV7-3 combines with J gene TRBJ2-3, with 10 bases lining up with TRBD2. The J segment lost 7 bases and the V segment lost 5 bases, leaving 12 bases of the junction unmatched. Per germline, CDR1 SGHTA and CDR2 FQGTGA. The CDR3 length is 16 residues. The CDR3, as DNA: TGTGCCAGCAGCCCCCAACTAGCGGGAAATGGCAATACGCAGTATTTT. It yields the protein CASSPQLAGNGNTQYF.

This clone was observed a few times. The chain carries TRBV10-1 and TRBJ1-6, with 10 nucleotides matching TRBD1. V shed 0 bases, J shed 1 base, and the junction held 9 bases outside the gene matches. The CDR3 length is 20 residues. The V gene's germline CDR1 is WNHNN and CDR2 SYGVQD (reference sequence). The CDR3 bases are TGCGCCAGCAGTGAGTCGGCCGAGGGGGACAGGGGTTCCTATAATTCACCCCTCCACTTT. Translating gives CASSESAEGDRGSYNSPLHF.

CDR3 in DNA: TGTGCCAGCAGCGCGACTATTCCGAGAGGGGGCTTGGACACTGAAGCTTTCTTT. Residues: CASSATIPRGGLDTEAFF. V is TRBV9 and J is TRBJ1-1, with 7 bases lining up with TRBD1. V dropped 3 bases and J dropped 3; count of bases not matched to a gene: 17. Germline CDR1 is SGDLS and CDR2 is YYNGEE. The CDR3 runs to 18 residues.

This clone is a singleton in its sample. The J gene is TRBJ2-1, the V gene TRBV6-5, with D perhaps TRBD2 (5 bases). Per germline, CDR1 MNHEY and CDR2 SVGAGI. V shed 2 bases and J shed 6 bases, with 14 bases lying between them. This CDR3 has 15 amino acids. CDR3: CASSYEWSSPNEQFF. CDR3 sequence (DNA): TGTGCCAGCAGTTACGAGTGGTCTAGCCCCAATGAGCAGTTCTTC.

The gene calls are TRBV7-9 and TRBJ1-1; D is possibly TRBD1 (5 bases). This CDR3 contains 12 residues. V was clipped by 10 bases and J by 0 bases, with 9 bases between them. The germline V gene has CDR1 SEHNR and CDR2 FQNEAQ (reference sequence). The chain's CDR3 is CATGPLNTEAFF. In nucleotides, the CDR3 is TGTGCCACAGGGCCCCTGAACACTGAAGCTTTCTTT.

The rearrangement links TRBV2 to TRBJ2-2, with a tentative D call TRBD2 (6 bases). The length of the CDR3 is 15 residues. V shed 6 bases and J shed 5 bases, with 16 bases lying between them. Germline values: CDR1 SNHLY, CDR2 FYNNEI. As DNA, the CDR3 is TGTGCCAGCAGGGAGGGACTGTTAGGGACCGGGGAGCTGTTTTTT. It translates to CASREGLLGTGELFF.

This chain links TRBV5-1 with TRBJ2-7, with 11 bases identical to TRBD1. CDR3 length equals 17 residues. Trimming at V came to 0 bases and at J to 5 bases, leaving 10 bases not matched to a gene. In germline, CDR1 is SGHRS, CDR2 YFSETQ. CDR3 loop: CASSLDLGTGGIHEQYF. CDR3 sequence (DNA): TGCGCCAGCAGCTTGGACCTAGGGACAGGGGGGATCCACGAGCAGTACTTC.

This sequence joins TRBV9 and TRBJ2-3; the D is unclear. The V end was cut by 2 bases, the J end by 2 bases, with 9 bases between. CDR1 and CDR2 from the germline V gene are SGDLS and YYNGEE. The CDR3 loop spans 14 amino acids. In DNA, the CDR3 is TGTGCCAGCAGCGTTAGACTGTTCACAGATACGCAGTATTTT. Translation gives CASSVRLFTDTQYF.

This rearrangement joins TRBV2 to TRBJ2-1, with 9 bases fitting TRBD2. Germline assignment: CDR1 SNHLY and CDR2 FYNNEI. V lost 7 bases, J lost 9 bases, and 7 bases stayed unmatched. This CDR3 has 13 amino acids. The CDR3 DNA reads TGTGCCAGCAAGGTAGCGGGAGAGGGTGAGCAGTTCTTC. Its translation: CASKVAGEGEQFF.

This clone was counted only a few times. The chain carries TRBV19 and TRBJ2-1; TRBD1 matches at 7 bases. Losses at the gene ends were 5 bases for V and 0 bases for J; bases not matched to a gene: 4. CDR3 length equals 15 residues. The germline gives CDR1 LNHDA, CDR2 SQIVND (reference sequence). The DNA for the CDR3 is TGTGCCAGTAGTCTCAAGGGGGCCTCCTACAATGAGCAGTTCTTC. It is translated as CASSLKGASYNEQFF.

This sequence joins TRBV30 and TRBJ2-3; no definite D call. Trimming removed 5 bases from V and 5 bases from J, with 11 bases in between. The CDR3 is 12 residues long. Germline V CDR1 and CDR2: GTSNPN, SVGIG (reference sequence). The CDR3 DNA is TGTGCCTGGTCCCCCGCGGAAGATACGCAGTATTTT. Its translation: CAWSPAEDTQYF.

J is TRBJ1-3 and V is TRBV6-5, with unresolved D. V dropped 2 bases and J dropped 3 bases, with 5 bases sitting between them. The CDR3 is made up of 13 amino acids. CDR1 and CDR2 (germline): MNHEY, SVGAGI. The CDR3 coding sequence is TGTGCCAGCAGTTACCAGTATGGAAACACCATATATTTT. Its translation is CASSYQYGNTIYF.

The V gene is TRBV2, the J gene TRBJ1-1, with 7 positions matching TRBD1. V was pared by 10 bases and J by 11 bases, with 16 bases of the junction left unmatched. This CDR3 is 13 amino acids long. Germline lookup yields CDR1 SNHLY and CDR2 FYNNEI. The CDR3 DNA reads TGTGCCACCTCCCTCAAAGGGGGCGGTGGGGCTTTCTTT. It encodes CATSLKGGGGAFF.

The chain combines TRBV11-2 with TRBJ2-7, with D possibly TRBD1 on 6 matching bases. The V gene's germline CDR1 is SGHAT and CDR2 FQNNGV. The length of the CDR3 is 14 residues. The germline V and J ends were trimmed by 5 bases and 2 bases, with 13 bases remaining between them. The CDR3 nucleotides are TGTGCCAGCAGCACGACCAGGGGTGCCTACGAGCAGTACTTC. This gives the protein CASSTTRGAYEQYF.